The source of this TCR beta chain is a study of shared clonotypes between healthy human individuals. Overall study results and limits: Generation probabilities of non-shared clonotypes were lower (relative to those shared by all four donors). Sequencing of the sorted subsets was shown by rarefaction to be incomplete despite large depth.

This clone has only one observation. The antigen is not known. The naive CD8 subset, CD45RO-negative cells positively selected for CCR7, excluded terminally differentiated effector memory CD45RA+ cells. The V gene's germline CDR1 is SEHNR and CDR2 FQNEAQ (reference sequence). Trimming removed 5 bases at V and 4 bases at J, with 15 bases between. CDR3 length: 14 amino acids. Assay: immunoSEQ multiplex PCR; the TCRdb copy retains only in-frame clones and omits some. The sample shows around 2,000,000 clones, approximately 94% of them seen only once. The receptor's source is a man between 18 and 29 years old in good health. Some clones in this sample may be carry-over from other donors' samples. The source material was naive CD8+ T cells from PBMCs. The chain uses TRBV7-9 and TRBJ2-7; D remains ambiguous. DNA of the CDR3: TGTGCCAGCAGCCACGACGGCCTGGGGTACGAGCAGTACTTC. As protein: CASSHDGLGYEQYF.